This T cell receptor (beta chain) appears in the sequencing data of a study of T cell responses to AZD1222 COVID-19 vaccine. Study results and limitations: Most donors were white British, females outnumbered males, and clonal diversity was possibly underestimated. Spike-specific TCR breadth and depth both grew after two AZD1222 doses.

CDR3 length equals 14 residues. Trimming shortened V by 0 bases and J by 1 base, and 7 bases separated the two germline ends. Germline CDR1 and CDR2: SGHRS and YFSETQ. Only in-frame clones appear in the TCRdb table, and some are missing; sequencing was by immunoSEQ multiplex PCR. The sample consists of approximately 90,000 clones, approximately 89% of them appearing once. A remark on this clone: The antigen is unknown.

V gene TRBV5-1 combines with J gene TRBJ1-1; D gene ambiguous. The sequence was obtained from an adult in good health. The sample in question was peripheral blood, obtained on day 0 of AZD1222 vaccination. In DNA, the CDR3 is TGCGCCAGCAGCTTGGAAGCTGCGAACACTGAAGCTTTCTTT. It specifies CASSLEAANTEAFF.